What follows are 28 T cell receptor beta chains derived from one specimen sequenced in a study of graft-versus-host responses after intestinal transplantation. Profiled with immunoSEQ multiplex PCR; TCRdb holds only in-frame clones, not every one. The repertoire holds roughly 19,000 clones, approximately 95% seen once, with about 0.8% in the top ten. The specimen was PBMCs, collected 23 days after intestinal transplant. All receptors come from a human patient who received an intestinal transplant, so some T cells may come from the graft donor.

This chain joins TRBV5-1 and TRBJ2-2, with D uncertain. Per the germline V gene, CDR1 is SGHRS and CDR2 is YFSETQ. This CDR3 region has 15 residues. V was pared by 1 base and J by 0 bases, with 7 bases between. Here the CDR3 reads CASSLRSANTGELFF. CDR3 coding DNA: TGCGCCAGCAGCTTGCGAAGCGCGAACACCGGGGAGCTGTTTTTT.

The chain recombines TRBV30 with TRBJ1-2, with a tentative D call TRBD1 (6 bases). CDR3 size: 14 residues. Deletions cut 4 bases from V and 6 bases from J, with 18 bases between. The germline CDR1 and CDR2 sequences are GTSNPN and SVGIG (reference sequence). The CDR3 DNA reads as TGTGCCTGGACCCCTGGGGACATCCTGGATGGCTACACCTTC. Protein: CAWTPGDILDGYTF.

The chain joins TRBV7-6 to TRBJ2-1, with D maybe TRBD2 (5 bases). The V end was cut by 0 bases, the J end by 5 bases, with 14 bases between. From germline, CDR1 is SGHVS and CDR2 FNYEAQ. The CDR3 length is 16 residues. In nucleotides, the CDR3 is TGTGCCAGCAGCTTAGCTCCTAGTCTCGGGAACAATGAGCAGTTCTTC. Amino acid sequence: CASSLAPSLGNNEQFF.

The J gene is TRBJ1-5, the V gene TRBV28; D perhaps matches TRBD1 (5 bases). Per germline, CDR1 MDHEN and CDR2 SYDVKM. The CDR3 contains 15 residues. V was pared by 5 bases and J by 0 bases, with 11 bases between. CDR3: CASSTGLYSNQPQHF. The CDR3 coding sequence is TGTGCCAGCAGTACAGGTCTCTATAGCAATCAGCCCCAGCATTTT. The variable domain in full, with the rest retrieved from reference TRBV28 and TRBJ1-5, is DVKVTQSSRYLVKRTGEKVFLECVQDMDHENMFWYRQDPGLGLRLIYFSYDVKMKEKGDIPEGYSVSREKKERFSLILESASTNQTSMYLCASSTGLYSNQPQHFGDGTRLSIL.

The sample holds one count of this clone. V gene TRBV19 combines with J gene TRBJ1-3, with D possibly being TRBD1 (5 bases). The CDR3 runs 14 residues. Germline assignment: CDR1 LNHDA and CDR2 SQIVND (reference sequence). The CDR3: CAGQGGLRGNTIYF. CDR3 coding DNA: TGTGCTGGGCAGGGAGGTTTGAGAGGAAACACCATATATTTT.

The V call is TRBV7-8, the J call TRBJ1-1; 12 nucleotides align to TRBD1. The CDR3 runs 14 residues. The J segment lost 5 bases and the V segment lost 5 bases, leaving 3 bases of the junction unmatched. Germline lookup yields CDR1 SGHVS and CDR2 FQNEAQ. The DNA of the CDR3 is TGTGCCAGCAGCGCGGGACAGGGGGCGACTGAAGCTTTCTTT. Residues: CASSAGQGATEAFF.

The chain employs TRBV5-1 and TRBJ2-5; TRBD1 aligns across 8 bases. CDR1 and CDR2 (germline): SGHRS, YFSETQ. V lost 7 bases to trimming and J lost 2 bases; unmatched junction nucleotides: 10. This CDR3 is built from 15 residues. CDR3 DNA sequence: TGCGCCAGCCGGACAGGGTATTCTCGACAAGAGACCCAGTACTTC. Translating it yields CASRTGYSRQETQYF.

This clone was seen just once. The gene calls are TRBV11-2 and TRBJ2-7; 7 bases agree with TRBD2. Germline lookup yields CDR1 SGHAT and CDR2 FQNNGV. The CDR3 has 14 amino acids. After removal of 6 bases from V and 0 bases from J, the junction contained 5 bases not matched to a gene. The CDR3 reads CASRPPGGSYEQYF. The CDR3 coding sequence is TGTGCCAGCAGACCCCCGGGGGGCTCCTACGAGCAGTACTTC.

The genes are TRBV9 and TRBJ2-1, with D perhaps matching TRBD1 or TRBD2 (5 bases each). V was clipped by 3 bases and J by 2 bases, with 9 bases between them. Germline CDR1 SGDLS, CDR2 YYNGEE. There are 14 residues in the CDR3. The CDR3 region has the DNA TGTGCCAGCAGCGACCGGGACGCCTACAATGAGCAGTTCTTC. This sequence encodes CASSDRDAYNEQFF.

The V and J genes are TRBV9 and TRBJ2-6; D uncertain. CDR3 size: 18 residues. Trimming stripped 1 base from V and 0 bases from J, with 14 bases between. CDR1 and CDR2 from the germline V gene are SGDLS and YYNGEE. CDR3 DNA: TGTGCCAGCAGCGTATCTGGGGAAACGAGCTCTGGGGCCAACGTCCTGACTTTC. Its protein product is CASSVSGETSSGANVLTF.

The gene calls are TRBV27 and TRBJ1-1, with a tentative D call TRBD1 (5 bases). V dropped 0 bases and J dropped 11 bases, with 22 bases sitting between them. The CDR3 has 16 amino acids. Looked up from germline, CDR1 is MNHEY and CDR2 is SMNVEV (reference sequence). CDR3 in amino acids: CASSLSGAETLLSAFF. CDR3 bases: TGTGCCAGCAGTTTATCAGGGGCGGAGACTCTTTTGTCGGCTTTCTTT.

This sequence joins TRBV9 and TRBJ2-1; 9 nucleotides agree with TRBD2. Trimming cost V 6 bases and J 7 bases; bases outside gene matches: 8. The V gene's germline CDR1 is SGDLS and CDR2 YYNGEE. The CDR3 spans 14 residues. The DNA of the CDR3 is TGTGCCAGCACCGTGGGTAGCGGGAGTAATGAGCAGTTCTTC. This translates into CASTVGSGSNEQFF.

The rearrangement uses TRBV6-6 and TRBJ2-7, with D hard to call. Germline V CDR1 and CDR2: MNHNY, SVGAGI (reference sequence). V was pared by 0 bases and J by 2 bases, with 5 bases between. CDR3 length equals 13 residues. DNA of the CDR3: TGTGCCAGCAGTTACTCTATAGCCTACGAGCAGTACTTC. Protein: CASSYSIAYEQYF.

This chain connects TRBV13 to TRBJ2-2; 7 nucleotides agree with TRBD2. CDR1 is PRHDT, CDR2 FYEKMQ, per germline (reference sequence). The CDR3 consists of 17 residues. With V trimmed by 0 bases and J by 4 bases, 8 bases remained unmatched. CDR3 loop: CASSLGGGRGRTGELFF. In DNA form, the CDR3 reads TGTGCCAGCAGCTTAGGGGGCGGGAGAGGTCGCACCGGGGAGCTGTTTTTT.

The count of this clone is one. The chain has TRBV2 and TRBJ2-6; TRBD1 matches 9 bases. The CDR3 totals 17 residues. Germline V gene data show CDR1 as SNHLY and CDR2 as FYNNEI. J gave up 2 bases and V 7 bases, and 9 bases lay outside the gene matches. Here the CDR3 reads CASNLGTGYAGANVLTF. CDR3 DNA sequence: TGTGCCAGCAACTTAGGGACAGGGTACGCTGGGGCCAACGTCCTGACTTTC.

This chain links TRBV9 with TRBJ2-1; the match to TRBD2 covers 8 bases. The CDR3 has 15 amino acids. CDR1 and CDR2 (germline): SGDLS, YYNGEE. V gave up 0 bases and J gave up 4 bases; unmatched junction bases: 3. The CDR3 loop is CASSVAGGPYNEQFF. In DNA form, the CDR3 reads TGTGCCAGCAGCGTAGCGGGAGGGCCTTACAATGAGCAGTTCTTC.

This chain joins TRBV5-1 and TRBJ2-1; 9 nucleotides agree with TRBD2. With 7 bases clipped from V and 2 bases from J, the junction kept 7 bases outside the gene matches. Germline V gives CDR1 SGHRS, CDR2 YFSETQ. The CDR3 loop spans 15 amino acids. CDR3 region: CASSQGGRAYNEQFF. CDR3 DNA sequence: TGCGCCAGCTCACAGGGCGGGAGGGCCTACAATGAGCAGTTCTTC.

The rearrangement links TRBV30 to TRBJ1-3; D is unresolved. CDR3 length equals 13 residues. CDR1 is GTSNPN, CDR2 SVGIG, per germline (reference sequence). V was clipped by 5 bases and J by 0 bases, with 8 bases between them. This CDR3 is CAWVPDSGNTIYF. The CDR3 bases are TGTGCCTGGGTCCCCGACTCTGGAAACACCATATATTTT. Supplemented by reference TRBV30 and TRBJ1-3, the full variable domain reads SQTIHQWPATLVQPVGSPLSLECTVEGTSNPNLYWYRQAAGRGLQLLFYSVGIGQISSEVPQNLSASRPQDRQFILSSKKLLLSDSGFYLCAWVPDSGNTIYFGEGSWLTVV.

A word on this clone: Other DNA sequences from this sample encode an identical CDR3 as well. CDR3 loop: CASRERGQETQYF. The CDR3 nucleotides are TGTGCCAGCAGAGAAAGGGGGCAAGAGACCCAGTACTTC. The chain combines TRBV16 with TRBJ2-5; a weak D match, TRBD1 (6 bases). The CDR3 loop spans 13 amino acids. With 6 bases removed from V and 2 bases from J, the gap between germline ends came to 10 bases. CDR1 KGHSY and CDR2 FQNENV come from the germline V gene. Supplemented by reference TRBV16 and TRBJ2-5, the full variable domain reads GEEVAQTPKHLVRGEGQKAKLYCAPIKGHSYVFWYQQVLKNEFKFLISFQNENVFDETGMPKERFSAKCLPNSPCSLEIQATKLEDSAVYFCASRERGQETQYFGPGTRLLVL.

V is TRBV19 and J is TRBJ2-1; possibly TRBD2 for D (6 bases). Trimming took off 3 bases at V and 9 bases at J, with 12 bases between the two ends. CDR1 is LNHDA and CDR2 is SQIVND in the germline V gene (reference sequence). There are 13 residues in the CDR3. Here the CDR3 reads CASSIQTGGEQFF. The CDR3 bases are TGTGCCAGTAGTATCCAGACCGGGGGTGAGCAGTTCTTC.

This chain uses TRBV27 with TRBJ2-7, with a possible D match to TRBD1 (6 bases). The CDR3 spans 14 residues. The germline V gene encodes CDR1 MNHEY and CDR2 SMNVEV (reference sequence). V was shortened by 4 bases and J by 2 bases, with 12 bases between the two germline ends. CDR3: CASSSGTSAYEQYF. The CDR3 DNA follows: TGTGCCAGCAGTTCTGGGACATCCGCCTACGAGCAGTACTTC.

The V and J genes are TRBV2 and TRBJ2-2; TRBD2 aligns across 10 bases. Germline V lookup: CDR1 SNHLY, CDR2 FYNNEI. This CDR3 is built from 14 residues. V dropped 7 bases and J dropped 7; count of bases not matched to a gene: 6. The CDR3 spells CASTSSGSIGELFF. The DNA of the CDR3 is TGTGCCAGCACCTCTAGCGGGAGTATCGGGGAGCTGTTTTTT. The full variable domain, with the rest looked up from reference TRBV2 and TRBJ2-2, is EPEVTQTPSHQVTQMGQEVILRCVPISNHLYFYWYRQILGQKVEFLVSFYNNEISEKSEIFDDQFSVERPDGSNFTLKIRSTKLEDSAMYFCASTSSGSIGELFFGEGSRLTVL.

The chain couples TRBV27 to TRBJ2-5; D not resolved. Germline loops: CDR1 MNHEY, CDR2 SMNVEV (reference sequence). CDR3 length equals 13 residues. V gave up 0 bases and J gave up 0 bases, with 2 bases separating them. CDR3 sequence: CASSLSHQETQYF. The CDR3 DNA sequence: TGTGCCAGCAGTTTATCCCACCAAGAGACCCAGTACTTC.

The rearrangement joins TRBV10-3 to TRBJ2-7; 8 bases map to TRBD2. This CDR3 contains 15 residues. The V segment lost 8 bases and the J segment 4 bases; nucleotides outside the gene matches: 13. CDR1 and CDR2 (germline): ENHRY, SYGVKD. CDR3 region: CAILGGSGKDYEQYF. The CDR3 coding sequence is TGTGCCATCTTGGGGGGTAGCGGGAAGGATTACGAGCAGTACTTC.

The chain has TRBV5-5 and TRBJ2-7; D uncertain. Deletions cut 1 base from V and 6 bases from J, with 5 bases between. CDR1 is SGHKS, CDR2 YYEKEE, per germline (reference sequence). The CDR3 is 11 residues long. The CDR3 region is CASSLSVEQYF. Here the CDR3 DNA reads TGTGCCAGCAGCTTGAGTGTCGAGCAGTACTTC.

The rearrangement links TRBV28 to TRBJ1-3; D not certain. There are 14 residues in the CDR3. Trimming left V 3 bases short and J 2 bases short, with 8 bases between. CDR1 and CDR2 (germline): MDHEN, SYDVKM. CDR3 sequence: CASSLSGAGNTIYF. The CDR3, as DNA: TGTGCCAGCAGTTTGTCGGGAGCTGGAAACACCATATATTTT.

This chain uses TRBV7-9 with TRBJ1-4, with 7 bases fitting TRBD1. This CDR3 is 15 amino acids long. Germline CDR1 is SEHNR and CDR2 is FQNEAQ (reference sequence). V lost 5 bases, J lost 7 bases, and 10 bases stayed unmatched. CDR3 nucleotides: TGTGCCAGCAGCCCGACAGGGAGTGGAAGTGAAAAACTGTTTTTT. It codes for CASSPTGSGSEKLFF. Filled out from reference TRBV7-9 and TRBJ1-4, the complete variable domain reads DTGVSQNPRHKITKRGQNVTFRCDPISEHNRLYWYRQTLGQGPEFLTYFQNEAQLEKSRLLSDRFSAERPKGSFSTLEIQRTEQGDSAMYLCASSPTGSGSEKLFFGSGTQLSVL.

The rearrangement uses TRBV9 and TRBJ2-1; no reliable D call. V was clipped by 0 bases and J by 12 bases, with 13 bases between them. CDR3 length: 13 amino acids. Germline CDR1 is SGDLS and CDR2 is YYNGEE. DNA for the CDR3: TGTGCCAGCAGCGTAGACTTGGGATATGGGCAGTTCTTC. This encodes CASSVDLGYGQFF. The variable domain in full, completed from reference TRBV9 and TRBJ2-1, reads DSGVTQTPKHLITATGQRVTLRCSPRSGDLSVYWYQQSLDQGLQFLIQYYNGEERAKGNILERFSAQQFPDLHSELNLSSLELGDSALYFCASSVDLGYGQFFGPGTRLTVL.